This T cell receptor (beta chain) originates from a study of T cell responses to AZD1222 COVID-19 vaccine. Clones were sequenced by immunoSEQ multiplex PCR, and TCRdb holds only the in-frame ones, with some missing. The table has under 150,000 clones, more than 85% seen once. This CDR3 is built from 18 residues. V was clipped by 0 bases and J by 0 bases; unmatched bases: 10. Germline V gene sequence: CDR1 LNHDA, CDR2 SQIVND (reference sequence). Notes on this clone: The antigen is undetermined.

The study, taken as a whole, reports: Following two doses of AZD1222, Spike-specific TCR breadth and depth rose.

The receptor was derived from an adult in good health. Sequenced here: peripheral blood, sampled on day 0 of AZD1222 vaccination. The chain couples TRBV19 to TRBJ2-5; 7 bases match TRBD2. CDR3 in amino acids: CASSIDPPSGTNQETQYF. CDR3 DNA sequence: TGTGCCAGTAGTATAGACCCCCCGAGTGGGACTAACCAAGAGACCCAGTACTTC.